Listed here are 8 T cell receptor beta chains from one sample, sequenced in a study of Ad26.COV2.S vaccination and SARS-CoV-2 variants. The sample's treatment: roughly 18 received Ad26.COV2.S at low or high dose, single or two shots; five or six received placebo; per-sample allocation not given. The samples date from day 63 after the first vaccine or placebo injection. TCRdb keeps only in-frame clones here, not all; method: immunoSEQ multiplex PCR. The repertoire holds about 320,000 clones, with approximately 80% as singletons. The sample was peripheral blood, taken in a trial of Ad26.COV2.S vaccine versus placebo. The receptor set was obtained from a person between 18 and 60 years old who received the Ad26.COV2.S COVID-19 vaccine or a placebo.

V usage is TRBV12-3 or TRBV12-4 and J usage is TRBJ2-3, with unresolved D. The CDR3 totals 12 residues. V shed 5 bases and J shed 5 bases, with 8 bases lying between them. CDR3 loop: CASSTDGDTQYF. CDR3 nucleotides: TGTGCCAGCAGTACGGACGGAGATACGCAGTATTTT.

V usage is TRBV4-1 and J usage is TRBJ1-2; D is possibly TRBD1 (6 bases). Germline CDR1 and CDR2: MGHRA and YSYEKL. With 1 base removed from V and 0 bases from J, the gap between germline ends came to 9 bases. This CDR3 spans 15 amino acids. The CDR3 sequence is CASSQGQGSNYGYTF. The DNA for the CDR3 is TGCGCCAGCAGCCAAGGGCAGGGGTCTAACTATGGCTACACCTTC.

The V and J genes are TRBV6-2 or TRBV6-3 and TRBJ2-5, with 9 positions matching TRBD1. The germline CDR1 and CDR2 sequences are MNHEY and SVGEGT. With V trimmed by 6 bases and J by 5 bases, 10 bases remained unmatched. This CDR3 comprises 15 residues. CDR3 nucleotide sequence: TGTGCCAGCAGCAAGGGACAGGGATGGTTCGAGACCCAGTACTTC. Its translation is CASSKGQGWFETQYF.

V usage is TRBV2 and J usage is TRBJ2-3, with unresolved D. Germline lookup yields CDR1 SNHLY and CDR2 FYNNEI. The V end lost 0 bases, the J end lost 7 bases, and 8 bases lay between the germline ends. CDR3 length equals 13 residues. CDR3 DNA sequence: TGTGCCAGCAGTGAAGCTTGGGATAATACGCAGTATTTT. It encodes CASSEAWDNTQYF. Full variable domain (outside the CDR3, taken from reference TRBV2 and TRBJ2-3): EPEVTQTPSHQVTQMGQEVILRCVPISNHLYFYWYRQILGQKVEFLVSFYNNEISEKSEIFDDQFSVERPDGSNFTLKIRSTKLEDSAMYFCASSEAWDNTQYFGPGTRLTVL.

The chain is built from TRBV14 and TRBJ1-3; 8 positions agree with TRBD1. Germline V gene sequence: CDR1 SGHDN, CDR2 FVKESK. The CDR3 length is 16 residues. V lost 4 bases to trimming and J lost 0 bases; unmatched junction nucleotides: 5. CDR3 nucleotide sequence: TGTGCCAGCAGCCCCCGGGACAGGAGCTCTGGAAACACCATATATTTT. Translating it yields CASSPRDRSSGNTIYF.

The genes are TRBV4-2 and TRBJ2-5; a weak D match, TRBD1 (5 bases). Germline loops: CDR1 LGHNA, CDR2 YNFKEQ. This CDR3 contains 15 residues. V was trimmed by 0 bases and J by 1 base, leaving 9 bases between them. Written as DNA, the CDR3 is TGTGCCAGCAGCCAAGACAGGGCAAGCCAAGAGACCCAGTACTTC. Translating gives CASSQDRASQETQYF.

The CDR3 DNA follows: TGCAGTGCTAGGTCTCCGGGCGACGTCCACTTT. This encodes CSARSPGDVHF. This chain connects TRBV20-1 to TRBJ1-6, with D unresolved. This CDR3 comprises 11 residues. The germline CDR1 and CDR2 sequences are DFQATT and SNEGSKA (reference sequence). V gave up 3 bases and J gave up 17 bases, with 14 bases separating them.

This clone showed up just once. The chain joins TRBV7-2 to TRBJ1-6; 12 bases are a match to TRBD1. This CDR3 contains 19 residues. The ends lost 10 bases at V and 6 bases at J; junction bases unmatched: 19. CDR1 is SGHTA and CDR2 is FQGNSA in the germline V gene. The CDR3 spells CANPRPGTGGALTNSPLHF. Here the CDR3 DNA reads TGTGCCAACCCGAGACCCGGGACAGGGGGCGCCTTAACTAATTCACCCCTCCACTTT. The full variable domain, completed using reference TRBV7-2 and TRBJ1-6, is GAGVSQSPSNKVTEKGKDVELRCDPISGHTALYWYRQSLGQGLEFLIYFQGNSAPDKSGLPSDRFSAERTGGSVSTLTIQRTQQEDSAVYLCANPRPGTGGALTNSPLHFGNGTRLTVT.